These T cell receptor beta chains were read from a single sample in a study of cytomegalovirus exposure and HLA in healthy donors. Clones were sequenced by immunoSEQ multiplex PCR, and TCRdb holds only the in-frame ones, with some missing. The table shows 110,000 to 150,000 clones, with 60% to 85% occurring only once. The sequencing sample was made of PBMCs. Receptor source: a man aged 18 to 29 in good health and CMV-seronegative. Each CDR3 is given with its conserved first and last residue. Each record gives: CDR3 protein, CDR3 DNA, clone size, J gene, D gene, V gene. A D gene is named only where the DNA matches it firmly. Clone size appears in some rows only: once, few, many, or a class for an expanded clone.

cdr3_aa: CASSFWTGEGYEQYF; cdr3_nt: TGTGCCAGCAGTTTTTGGACAGGGGAGGGTTACGAGCAGTACTTC; clone_size: NA; j_call: TRBJ2-7; d_call: TRBD1; v_call: TRBV11-1
cdr3_aa: CAWSVLPLAGGQSEQFF; cdr3_nt: TGTGCCTGGAGTGTACTACCCCTAGCGGGAGGCCAGAGTGAGCAGTTCTTC; clone_size: NA; j_call: TRBJ2-1; d_call: TRBD2; v_call: TRBV30
cdr3_aa: CASSKGGLVVDTQYF; cdr3_nt: TGTGCCAGTAGTAAGGGAGGGCTCGTGGTAGATACGCAGTATTTT; clone_size: NA; j_call: TRBJ2-3; d_call: TRBD2; v_call: TRBV19
cdr3_aa: CASSLLGGAREAFF; cdr3_nt: TGCGCCAGCAGCTTGTTAGGGGGCGCGAGGGAAGCTTTCTTT; clone_size: few; j_call: TRBJ1-1; d_call: TRBD1; v_call: TRBV5-1
cdr3_aa: CASAPGQALGEQFF; cdr3_nt: TGTGCCAGCGCACCGGGACAGGCCCTAGGGGAGCAGTTCTTC; clone_size: few; j_call: TRBJ2-1; d_call: TRBD1; v_call: TRBV18
cdr3_aa: CSVSATSGSSGANVLTF; cdr3_nt: TGCAGCGTTTCCGCGACTAGCGGGAGCTCTGGGGCCAACGTCCTGACTTTC; clone_size: NA; j_call: TRBJ2-6; d_call: TRBD2; v_call: TRBV29-1
cdr3_aa: CASSITHSTGSNYGYTF; cdr3_nt: TGTGCCAGTAGTATCACCCACTCGACAGGCTCTAACTATGGCTACACCTTC; clone_size: NA; j_call: TRBJ1-2; d_call: NA; v_call: TRBV19
cdr3_aa: CASSVPGTGATPVMNTEAFF; cdr3_nt: TGTGCCAGCAGCGTACCCGGGACAGGAGCCACACCCGTGATGAACACTGAAGCTTTCTTT; clone_size: NA; j_call: TRBJ1-1; d_call: TRBD1; v_call: TRBV9
cdr3_aa: CASGLGQGYPYEQYF; cdr3_nt: TGTGCTAGTGGTTTGGGGCAGGGGTACCCCTACGAGCAGTACTTC; clone_size: NA; j_call: TRBJ2-7; d_call: NA; v_call: TRBV12-5
cdr3_aa: CASSLVNGRGKGTDTQYF; cdr3_nt: TGTGCCAGCAGCTTAGTAAATGGGCGGGGAAAGGGGACAGATACGCAGTATTTT; clone_size: once; j_call: TRBJ2-3; d_call: NA; v_call: TRBV7-8
cdr3_aa: CASSDQQNQPQHF; cdr3_nt: TGCGCCAGCAGTGATCAACAAAATCAGCCCCAGCATTTT; clone_size: few; j_call: TRBJ1-5; d_call: NA; v_call: TRBV10-1
cdr3_aa: CASSQGWTSGSSPYEQYF; cdr3_nt: TGTGCCAGCAGCCAAGGGTGGACTAGCGGGAGTTCCCCTTACGAGCAGTACTTC; clone_size: few; j_call: TRBJ2-7; d_call: TRBD2; v_call: TRBV4-2
cdr3_aa: CASSLGPGANTGELFF; cdr3_nt: TGTGCCAGCAGCTTAGGGCCGGGGGCGAACACCGGGGAGCTGTTTTTT; clone_size: NA; j_call: TRBJ2-2; d_call: NA; v_call: TRBV7-9
cdr3_aa: CASSLNGGGLFKRYTEAFF; cdr3_nt: TGCGCCAGCAGCTTGAATGGGGGGGGCCTCTTCAAACGGTACACTGAAGCTTTCTTT; clone_size: NA; j_call: TRBJ1-1; d_call: NA; v_call: TRBV5-1
cdr3_aa: CASSYSVGGNEQFF; cdr3_nt: TGTGCCAGCAGTTACTCTGTTGGGGGGAATGAGCAGTTCTTC; clone_size: NA; j_call: TRBJ2-1; d_call: NA; v_call: TRBV6-5
cdr3_aa: CASSVGGQGRNYEQYF; cdr3_nt: TGTGCCAGCAGCGTAGGGGGACAGGGAAGGAACTACGAGCAGTACTTC; clone_size: NA; j_call: TRBJ2-7; d_call: TRBD1; v_call: TRBV9
cdr3_aa: CASSLFAGVGTDTQYF; cdr3_nt: TGTGCCAGCAGTTTATTCGCGGGGGTTGGGACAGATACGCAGTATTTT; clone_size: NA; j_call: TRBJ2-3; d_call: TRBD2; v_call: TRBV27
cdr3_aa: CASSLLAGVNEQFF; cdr3_nt: TGTGCCAGCAGTTTACTCGCGGGAGTGAATGAGCAGTTCTTC; clone_size: NA; j_call: TRBJ2-1; d_call: TRBD2; v_call: TRBV27
cdr3_aa: CASRPKGANYGYTF; cdr3_nt: TGCGCCAGCAGACCTAAGGGGGCTAACTATGGCTACACCTTC; clone_size: few; j_call: TRBJ1-2; d_call: NA; v_call: TRBV10-2
cdr3_aa: CASSPRWGAGVANYGYTF; cdr3_nt: TGTGCCAGCAGCCCCCGGTGGGGGGCGGGGGTAGCTAACTATGGCTACACCTTC; clone_size: NA; j_call: TRBJ1-2; d_call: NA; v_call: TRBV5-4
cdr3_aa: CASSYTLQETQYF; cdr3_nt: TGCGCCAGCAGCTATACTCTCCAAGAGACCCAGTACTTC; clone_size: NA; j_call: TRBJ2-5; d_call: NA; v_call: TRBV5-1
cdr3_aa: CASIPLRQGGYVAEAFF; cdr3_nt: TGTGCCAGTATCCCCCTCCGACAGGGGGGGTACGTTGCTGAAGCTTTCTTT; clone_size: NA; j_call: TRBJ1-1; d_call: TRBD1; v_call: TRBV19
cdr3_aa: CASSLLGQGAFVTEAFF; cdr3_nt: TGTGCCAGCAGTCTACTGGGACAGGGGGCGTTTGTAACTGAAGCTTTCTTT; clone_size: once; j_call: TRBJ1-1; d_call: TRBD1; v_call: TRBV27
cdr3_aa: CASSESGTPSYEQYF; cdr3_nt: TGTGCCAGCAGCGAGTCCGGGACACCCTCCTACGAGCAGTACTTC; clone_size: NA; j_call: TRBJ2-7; d_call: NA; v_call: TRBV5-6
cdr3_aa: CASSLVWDRGNGYTF; cdr3_nt: TGTGCCAGCAGCTTAGTCTGGGACAGAGGTAATGGCTACACCTTC; clone_size: NA; j_call: TRBJ1-2; d_call: TRBD1; v_call: TRBV11-2
cdr3_aa: CASGQGSYNEQFF; cdr3_nt: TGTGCCAGTGGACAGGGCTCCTACAATGAGCAGTTCTTC; clone_size: NA; j_call: TRBJ2-1; d_call: TRBD1; v_call: TRBV6-1
cdr3_aa: CASSLRLAGGLLSGANVLTF; cdr3_nt: TGTGCCAGCAGTTTAAGACTAGCGGGAGGCCTGCTCTCTGGGGCCAACGTCCTGACTTTC; clone_size: NA; j_call: TRBJ2-6; d_call: TRBD2; v_call: TRBV28
cdr3_aa: CAWSVGGPSYEQYF; cdr3_nt: TGTGCCTGGAGTGTGGGAGGGCCATCCTACGAGCAGTACTTC; clone_size: NA; j_call: TRBJ2-7; d_call: TRBD2; v_call: TRBV30
cdr3_aa: CASSLVSSNEQFF; cdr3_nt: TGTGCCAGCAGCTTGGTATCTAGCAATGAGCAGTTCTTC; clone_size: NA; j_call: TRBJ2-1; d_call: NA; v_call: TRBV5-8
cdr3_aa: CASSPSLAGGWSEQFF; cdr3_nt: TGTGCCAGCAGCCCATCACTAGCGGGAGGGTGGAGTGAGCAGTTCTTC; clone_size: few; j_call: TRBJ2-1; d_call: TRBD2; v_call: TRBV5-6
cdr3_aa: CSVGQGNTEAFF; cdr3_nt: TGCAGCGTCGGTCAGGGGAACACTGAAGCTTTCTTT; clone_size: NA; j_call: TRBJ1-1; d_call: NA; v_call: TRBV29-1
cdr3_aa: CASSATGTGYSDTQYF; cdr3_nt: TGTGCCAGCAGCGCAACCGGGACAGGGTATTCAGATACGCAGTATTTT; clone_size: NA; j_call: TRBJ2-3; d_call: TRBD1; v_call: TRBV9
cdr3_aa: CASSEEGAGEQFF; cdr3_nt: TGTGCCAGCAGTGAGGAGGGGGCCGGGGAGCAGTTCTTC; clone_size: NA; j_call: TRBJ2-1; d_call: NA; v_call: TRBV2
cdr3_aa: CASRGDRAGRNEQFF; cdr3_nt: TGTGCCAGCAGAGGGGACAGGGCGGGAAGGAATGAGCAGTTCTTC; clone_size: NA; j_call: TRBJ2-1; d_call: TRBD1; v_call: TRBV7-2
cdr3_aa: CASTGTGGEKLFF; cdr3_nt: TGTGCCAGCACTGGGACAGGGGGAGAAAAACTGTTTTTT; clone_size: NA; j_call: TRBJ1-4; d_call: TRBD1; v_call: TRBV5-6
cdr3_aa: CASSLRREGRGEQYF; cdr3_nt: TGTGCCAGCAGCTTGCGGCGGGAGGGCCGGGGGGAGCAGTACTTC; clone_size: few; j_call: TRBJ2-7; d_call: TRBD2; v_call: TRBV5-6
cdr3_aa: CASSFSKGNEQFF; cdr3_nt: TGTGCCAGCAGTTTCTCAAAGGGGAATGAGCAGTTCTTC; clone_size: NA; j_call: TRBJ2-1; d_call: NA; v_call: TRBV27
cdr3_aa: CASSLTNRANSPLHF; cdr3_nt: TGTGCCAGCAGCTTAACTAACAGGGCTAATTCACCCCTCCACTTT; clone_size: NA; j_call: TRBJ1-6; d_call: NA; v_call: TRBV7-3
cdr3_aa: CASSIVGRGTEAFF; cdr3_nt: TGTGCCAGTAGTATTGTTGGGCGCGGGACTGAAGCTTTCTTT; clone_size: NA; j_call: TRBJ1-1; d_call: NA; v_call: TRBV19
cdr3_aa: CSVESGTKNTGELFF; cdr3_nt: TGCAGCGTAGAATCCGGGACTAAGAACACCGGGGAGCTGTTTTTT; clone_size: NA; j_call: TRBJ2-2; d_call: TRBD2; v_call: TRBV29-1
cdr3_aa: CASSLSLAGITDTQYF; cdr3_nt: TGTGCCAGCAGCTTGTCACTAGCGGGAATCACAGATACGCAGTATTTT; clone_size: NA; j_call: TRBJ2-3; d_call: TRBD2; v_call: TRBV5-6
cdr3_aa: CASSLAGGWNSPLHF; cdr3_nt: TGTGCCAGCAGCTTGGCAGGGGGCTGGAATTCACCCCTCCACTTT; clone_size: NA; j_call: TRBJ1-6; d_call: TRBD1; v_call: TRBV13
cdr3_aa: CASSDPHRSSGANVLTF; cdr3_nt: TGTGCCAGCAGCGATCCTCACCGGAGCTCTGGGGCCAACGTCCTGACTTTC; clone_size: NA; j_call: TRBJ2-6; d_call: NA; v_call: TRBV9
cdr3_aa: CASTPGQGAEAFF; cdr3_nt: TGTGCCAGCACCCCGGGACAGGGCGCTGAAGCTTTCTTT; clone_size: NA; j_call: TRBJ1-1; d_call: TRBD1; v_call: TRBV18
cdr3_aa: CASSEYDRGYGYTF; cdr3_nt: TGTGCCAGCAGTGAATACGACAGGGGGTATGGCTACACCTTC; clone_size: NA; j_call: TRBJ1-2; d_call: TRBD1; v_call: TRBV25-1
cdr3_aa: CASSHQPPGSNSPLHF; cdr3_nt: TGTGCCAGTAGCCATCAGCCTCCTGGGAGTAATTCACCCCTCCACTTT; clone_size: NA; j_call: TRBJ1-6; d_call: NA; v_call: TRBV19
cdr3_aa: CASSLAQGTVYEQYF; cdr3_nt: TGTGCCAGCAGCTTAGCCCAAGGGACAGTCTACGAGCAGTACTTC; clone_size: NA; j_call: TRBJ2-7; d_call: TRBD1; v_call: TRBV7-9